Listed below are T cell receptor beta chains from one sample, sequenced in a study of neoadjuvant anti-PD-1 for oral cavity cancer. The protocol was immunoSEQ multiplex PCR, while the TCRdb copy is restricted to in-frame clones and leaves out a portion. The table lists some 15,000 clones, nearly 75% of them singletons. The sample here was PBMCs, taken after nivolumab (anti-PD-1) treatment. These receptors were collected from a person aged 40 to 85 with oral cavity squamous cell carcinoma. CDR3s include the opening cysteine and the closing phenylalanine or tryptophan. Fields, in order: CDR3 length, D gene, J gene, V gene, clone size, CDR3 protein, CDR3 DNA. The D gene is left open where the match is weak. Clone sizes are given selectively: once, few, many, or a class where the clone is expanded.

14 - TRBJ2-7 TRBV5-6 - CASRAWANSYEQYF TGTGCCAGCAGGGCATGGGCCAACTCCTACGAGCAGTACTTC
13 - TRBJ2-1 TRBV7-2 - CASSFGPNNEQFF TGTGCCAGCAGCTTCGGGCCTAATAATGAGCAGTTCTTC
14 - TRBJ1-5 TRBV6-1 medium-sized CASSEEGPPQPQHF TGTGCCAGCAGTGAAGAGGGGCCCCCTCAGCCCCAGCATTTT
17 TRBD2 TRBJ2-6 TRBV6-4 once CASRPASGASGANVLTF TGTGCCAGCAGACCCGCTAGCGGGGCCTCTGGGGCCAACGTCCTGACTTTC
13 - TRBJ1-2 TRBV30 few CAIQGVANYGYTF TGTGCCATCCAAGGGGTAGCTAACTATGGCTACACCTTC
14 - TRBJ2-7 TRBV19 - CASSILGTSYEQYF TGTGCCAGTAGTATCCTCGGGACCTCCTACGAGCAGTACTTC
14 - TRBJ2-7 TRBV5-5 - CASSPTLSGYEQYF TGTGCCAGCAGCCCTACCCTAAGTGGATACGAGCAGTACTTC
16 - TRBJ2-7 TRBV27 few CASHSRRVGKSYEQYF TGTGCCAGCCATTCCAGGAGGGTAGGCAAGTCCTACGAGCAGTACTTC
16 - TRBJ1-2 TRBV4-2 few CASSQDSAGSPYGYTF TGTGCCAGCAGCCAAGATTCGGCAGGGAGCCCCTATGGCTACACCTTC
17 TRBD1 TRBJ2-5 TRBV5-1 - CASSSRTGGMRQETQYF TGCGCCAGCAGCTCAAGGACAGGAGGAATGCGGCAAGAGACCCAGTACTTC
16 TRBD1 TRBJ1-5 TRBV15 - CATSPSIRGRNQPQHF TGTGCCACCAGCCCTAGTATTAGGGGGCGAAATCAGCCCCAGCATTTT
14 - TRBJ2-1 TRBV18 - CASSLGTDYNEQFF TGTGCCAGCTCCCTAGGCACAGATTACAATGAGCAGTTCTTC
14 TRBD2 TRBJ2-1 TRBV5-1 - CASRASGSYNEQFF TGCGCCAGCAGAGCTAGCGGGAGTTACAATGAGCAGTTCTTC
14 TRBD1 TRBJ1-2 TRBV10-3 few CAINLAGTGNGYTF TGTGCCATCAACCTGGCCGGGACAGGGAATGGCTACACCTTC
14 TRBD1 TRBJ1-2 TRBV27 - CASSLSTGASGYTF TGTGCCAGCAGTTTATCGACAGGGGCCAGTGGCTACACCTTC
16 - TRBJ2-7 TRBV27 - CASSTQGWGSSYEQYF TGTGCCAGCAGTACCCAAGGGTGGGGGAGCTCCTACGAGCAGTACTTC
16 TRBD2 TRBJ2-7 TRBV9 once CASSAGLAGPLNKQYF TGTGCCAGCAGCGCAGGACTAGCGGGTCCCTTAAACAAGCAGTACTTC
16 - TRBJ2-7 TRBV7-8 - CASSSPARAVTYEQYF TGTGCCAGCAGCTCGCCAGCCAGGGCGGTAACCTACGAGCAGTACTTC
17 - TRBJ2-7 TRBV7-8 - CASSLARVSQVTYEQYF TGTGCCAGCAGCTTAGCTCGGGTTTCGCAGGTCACCTACGAGCAGTACTTC
15 - TRBJ2-5 TRBV5-6 - CASSLYTVVQETQYF TGTGCCAGCAGCTTGTATACTGTAGTCCAAGAGACCCAGTACTTC
15 TRBD2 TRBJ2-1 TRBV9 - CASSVTGGRDNEQFF TGTGCCAGCAGCGTAACGGGAGGCCGGGACAATGAGCAGTTCTTC
14 - TRBJ2-1 TRBV2 - CASSDTILGNEQFF TGTGCCAGCAGTGATACAATCCTGGGGAATGAGCAGTTCTTC
16 - TRBJ2-7 TRBV11-2 few CASSLALRPLSYEQYF TGTGCCAGCAGCTTAGCCCTCCGTCCGCTAAGCTACGAGCAGTACTTC
11 - TRBJ2-1 TRBV29-1 - CSSHNNNEQFF TGCTCGTCACACAATAACAATGAGCAGTTCTTC
13 - TRBJ2-1 TRBV15 - CASQLDGDYEQFF TGTGCCAGCCAACTAGACGGAGATTATGAGCAGTTCTTC
14 - TRBJ2-5 TRBV7-9 - CASSPGTNQETQYF TGTGCCAGCAGCCCTGGGACAAACCAAGAGACCCAGTACTTC
15 TRBD1 TRBJ1-2 TRBV11-2 - CASSLEPGQSYGYTF TGTGCCAGCAGCTTAGAACCGGGACAGTCCTATGGCTACACCTTC
12 - TRBJ1-2 TRBV25-1 few CASSEARYGYTF TGTGCCAGCAGTGAAGCGAGGTATGGCTACACCTTC
15 - TRBJ2-6 TRBV28 - CASRMGVGGANVLTF TGTGCCAGCAGAATGGGGGTGGGTGGGGCCAACGTCCTGACTTTC
14 - TRBJ2-2 TRBV28 - CASSLRRSPGELFF TGTGCCAGCAGTTTGCGACGGAGCCCCGGGGAGCTGTTTTTT
14 - TRBJ1-4 TRBV2 - CAGGQGATNEKLFF TGTGCCGGGGGACAAGGGGCAACTAATGAAAAACTGTTTTTT
12 - TRBJ2-7 TRBV10-2 - CASSEFSAEQYF TGCGCCAGCAGTGAGTTTTCCGCCGAGCAGTACTTC
15 TRBD2 TRBJ2-2 TRBV5-1 - CASSSSSGPTGELFF TGCGCCAGCAGCTCCTCTAGCGGGCCCACCGGGGAGCTGTTTTTT
13 TRBD1 TRBJ1-2 TRBV7-9 few CASSLGQGDGYTF TGTGCCAGCAGCCTCGGACAGGGGGATGGCTACACCTTC
13 - TRBJ1-2 TRBV29-1 - CSVQGLETDGYTF TGCAGCGTCCAGGGACTCGAAACGGATGGCTACACCTTC
14 - TRBJ2-7 TRBV7-6 - CASSPGTSAREQYF TGTGCCAGCAGCCCTGGGACGTCTGCTCGTGAGCAGTACTTC
15 TRBD1 TRBJ2-7 TRBV5-1 - CASSPQGTGGYEQYF TGCGCCAGCAGCCCCCAAGGGACAGGGGGCTACGAGCAGTACTTC